This is a list of T cell receptor beta chains from one sample in a study of blood T cell repertoires in COVID-19. Sequencing was performed with immunoSEQ multiplex PCR; in TCRdb, only in-frame clones are kept and a portion is missing. Of 150,000 to 200,000 clones listed, 60% to 80% are singletons. The specimen was PBMCs or T cells enriched from blood (not recorded which). The origin of the receptors is a man in his sixties who had been exposed to COVID-19. Both conserved end residues are part of each CDR3. The D gene is left open where the match is weak. Some rows have no size entry. The others give once, few or many, or a class for an expanded clone.

cdr3_nt cdr3_aa d_call j_call v_call clone_size
TGTGCCAGCAGTGAAAGGGACAGCTCTTATGGTGAAGCTTTCTTT CASSERDSSYGEAFF TRBD1 TRBJ1-1 TRBV2 .
TGTGCCAGCAGCTTGGCGCTGAGGGAGGCTTTCTTT CASSLALREAFF . TRBJ1-1 TRBV5-6 .
TGCGCCAGCAGCACCCCAAGCGGGGACTCCTACAATGAGCAGTTCTTC CASSTPSGDSYNEQFF TRBD2 TRBJ2-1 TRBV4-1 .
TGTGCCAGCAGCAAAGAACCGATAGACAGGCCGAATGAAAAACTGTTTTTT CASSKEPIDRPNEKLFF . TRBJ1-4 TRBV21-1 .
TGTGCCAGCACTCGACAGGGGGCGCCGCAAGAGACCCAGTACTTC CASTRQGAPQETQYF TRBD1 TRBJ2-5 TRBV28 .
TGTGCCAGCAGCTTTACTAGCGGCGGCTACGAGCAGTACTTC CASSFTSGGYEQYF TRBD2 TRBJ2-7 TRBV7-2 .
TGTGCCAGCTCACCTAAAGGGGGTGAAGCTTTCTTT CASSPKGGEAFF . TRBJ1-1 TRBV18 .
TGCAGCGTTGAAGAACAACAAGAGACCCAGTACTTC CSVEEQQETQYF . TRBJ2-5 TRBV29-1 .
TGCAGCGTGGGCGGTGGCAGGGCGGGATCCAATGAGCAGTTCTTC CSVGGGRAGSNEQFF . TRBJ2-1 TRBV29-1 .
TGTGCCAGCGGCGGACAGGGGGCTTTTGGCTACACCTTC CASGGQGAFGYTF TRBD1 TRBJ1-2 TRBV2 .
TGTGCCAGCAGTTTAATCCAGGACGGGGACCAGTACTTC CASSLIQDGDQYF . TRBJ2-5 TRBV12-3/TRBV12-4 .
TGCAGCGCCATAAGACAGGTGGGCACTGAAGCTTTCTTT CSAIRQVGTEAFF . TRBJ1-1 TRBV29-1 .
TGTGCCAGCAGTTACGAGACTAGCGGGACCGGGGAGCTGTTTTTT CASSYETSGTGELFF TRBD2 TRBJ2-2 TRBV6-2/TRBV6-3 .
TGTGCCTGGACGGGGTCCGAGACCCAGTACTTC CAWTGSETQYF . TRBJ2-5 TRBV30 .
TGCGCCAGCAGCGGAACAGGGGGCCTGGATCAGCCCCAGCATTTT CASSGTGGLDQPQHF TRBD1 TRBJ1-5 TRBV5-1 .
TGTGCCAGCAGGACAGGGTTAGGGGGTTCACCCCTCCACTTT CASRTGLGGSPLHF TRBD1 TRBJ1-6 TRBV7-2 .
TGTGCCAGCAGCTTAGGGACTTATAATTCACCCCTCCACTTT CASSLGTYNSPLHF . TRBJ1-6 TRBV7-2 .
TGTGCCTGGACCGGACAGGGGGCAGGACAGCCCCAGCATTTT CAWTGQGAGQPQHF TRBD1 TRBJ1-5 TRBV30 .
TGCGCCAGCAGCCAAGTTAGCAGCGGCCCCTACAATGAGCAGTTCTTC CASSQVSSGPYNEQFF . TRBJ2-1 TRBV4-3 .
TGCGCCAGCAGCTTGGAACAGGGCACTGAAGCTTTCTTT CASSLEQGTEAFF . TRBJ1-1 TRBV5-1 .
TGTGCCAGCAGCGTTAGCGGGAGGCGCGACGAGCAGTACTTC CASSVSGRRDEQYF TRBD2 TRBJ2-7 TRBV7-2 .
TGCGCCAGCAGCTTGGGGACAGGGGGTGAGCAGTACTTC CASSLGTGGEQYF TRBD1 TRBJ2-7 TRBV5-1 .
TGTGCCAGTAGTATGACTAGCGCCACGATGTACAATGAGCAGTTCTTC CASSMTSATMYNEQFF TRBD2 TRBJ2-1 TRBV19 .
TGTGCCAGCAGCCAAGGGGCAGGGGGTTCTGGGGCCAACGTCCTGACTTTC CASSQGAGGSGANVLTF TRBD1 TRBJ2-6 TRBV3-1/TRBV3-2 .
TGTGCCAGCAGCTTAGACATTGGTGTTAGCGAGCAGTACTTC CASSLDIGVSEQYF . TRBJ2-7 TRBV11-2 .
TGTGCCAGCAGCGTGACGGACAGCCACTCTGGAAACACCATATATTTT CASSVTDSHSGNTIYF . TRBJ1-3 TRBV9 .
TGCGCCAGCAGCTTGGATTTCCGGTTCGACACTGAAGCTTTCTTT CASSLDFRFDTEAFF . TRBJ1-1 TRBV5-1 once
TGTGCCACCAGTGATAACAGGGGCTCTGGAAACACCATATATTTT CATSDNRGSGNTIYF TRBD1 TRBJ1-3 TRBV24-1 .
TGTGCCTGGAGTGTACAGGTGTGG CAWSVQVW . TRBJ1-1 TRBV30 .
TGTGCCAGCAGTCGGCCCCTAGCGGAAGAGCAGTTCTTC CASSRPLAEEQFF TRBD2 TRBJ2-1 TRBV6-5 .
TGTGCCAGCACCGGGCGGGGGGGCGCCTATTATGGCTACACCTTC CASTGRGGAYYGYTF . TRBJ1-2 TRBV6-5 .
TGCAGTGCCGGGGAGCGCGAGACCCAGTACTTC CSAGERETQYF . TRBJ2-5 TRBV20-1 few
TGTGCCAGCAGTCCCTTAGGGACAGCAGATCGGAATGAGCAGTTCTTC CASSPLGTADRNEQFF TRBD1 TRBJ2-1 TRBV27 .
TGTGCCAGCAGCGTAGCCGGCGGGAGGGCCGGAGAGACCCAGTACTTC CASSVAGGRAGETQYF TRBD2 TRBJ2-5 TRBV9 .
TGTGCCAGTAGTATAGTGGGACAGGGGGCGAATCAGCCCCAGCATTTT CASSIVGQGANQPQHF TRBD1 TRBJ1-5 TRBV19 few
TGTGCTAGCAGCCCAGGAGGGGCTCAAAAACTGTTTTTT CASSPGGAQKLFF . TRBJ1-4 TRBV11-3 .
TGTGCCAGCAGCGAACAGGGGTACTATGGCTACACCTTC CASSEQGYYGYTF TRBD1 TRBJ1-2 TRBV5-6 .
TGTGCCAGAATCCAGACCTACGAGCAGTACTTC CARIQTYEQYF . TRBJ2-7 TRBV12-3/TRBV12-4 .
TGTGCCAGCTCACCAGGGGAGGTCAATGAGCAGTTCTTC CASSPGEVNEQFF . TRBJ2-1 TRBV18 .
TGTGCCAGCAGCCTGGGGGGGAGGGGTTATGGCTACACCTTC CASSLGGRGYGYTF . TRBJ1-2 TRBV6-5 .
TGTGCCAGCACCGAGTGGACAGGGGAATTAGTCAAAAACATTCAGTACTTC CASTEWTGELVKNIQYF TRBD1 TRBJ2-4 TRBV5-8 .
TGTGCCAGCAGCTTAAGGGACAGAGGAGACACCGGGGAGCTGTTTTTT CASSLRDRGDTGELFF TRBD1 TRBJ2-2 TRBV7-2 .
TGTGCCAGCAGTGACCAGGGGTGGGGCTACACCTTC CASSDQGWGYTF . TRBJ1-2 TRBV6-4 few
TGCGCCAGCAGCTTGGAGGGGACACCTGGGGCCAACGTCCTGACTTTC CASSLEGTPGANVLTF . TRBJ2-6 TRBV5-1 .
TGTGCCAGCACCTTAAACTCAGGGGGTGAGACCCAGTACTTC CASTLNSGGETQYF TRBD1 TRBJ2-5 TRBV7-6 .
TGTGCCAGCAGCTTAGACAGCTCTAATTCACCCCTCCACTTT CASSLDSSNSPLHF . TRBJ1-6 TRBV7-9 few
TGTGCCAGCAGCTTGTCTGCCCGACTCTATGGCTACACCTTC CASSLSARLYGYTF . TRBJ1-2 TRBV5-5 .
TGTGCCTGGAGTGTTCAGGGGGCTAATCTCCGAGTCGAGCAGTACTTC CAWSVQGANLRVEQYF TRBD1 TRBJ2-7 TRBV30 .
TGTGCCAGCACCCAAAACAATGAGCAGTTCTTC CASTQNNEQFF . TRBJ2-1 TRBV7-9 once
TGCAGTGCTAGTCTAAGTTCGGGATACAATGAGCAGTTCTTC CSASLSSGYNEQFF . TRBJ2-1 TRBV20-1 few
TGTGCCAGCAGTGACTCTGTCTTCCTCCAAGAGACCCAGTACTTC CASSDSVFLQETQYF . TRBJ2-5 TRBV6-5 .
TGCAGCGTTGAAAATAGGGAGGACTATGGCTACACCTTC CSVENREDYGYTF . TRBJ1-2 TRBV29-1 few
TGTGCCAGCAGTGAATCGGGACAGCAATATTTT CASSESGQQYF TRBD1 TRBJ1-5 TRBV6-1 few
TGCGCCAGCAGCTGGGCAGGGTCGGGCTCCTACGAGCAGTACTTC CASSWAGSGSYEQYF . TRBJ2-7 TRBV5-1 .
TGTGCCAGCAGTTTGGGAGGGAGGGACGAGCAGTACTTC CASSLGGRDEQYF TRBD2 TRBJ2-7 TRBV12-3/TRBV12-4 .
TGTGCCAGCAGCGTAGAGCGGGCGGTAGGCAATGAGCAGTTCTTC CASSVERAVGNEQFF . TRBJ2-1 TRBV9 .
TGTGCCAGCAGCTTAGGTGGGGGGGAAGGGGCCTACGAGCAGTACTTC CASSLGGGEGAYEQYF TRBD2 TRBJ2-7 TRBV7-9 .
TGCGCCAGCAGCTTGATGGGACAGGGGAGCTATGGCTACACCTTC CASSLMGQGSYGYTF TRBD1 TRBJ1-2 TRBV5-1 once
TGTGCCAGCAACTCGGGTCTCGCATTGGCTTTCTTT CASNSGLALAFF . TRBJ1-1 TRBV12-3/TRBV12-4 .